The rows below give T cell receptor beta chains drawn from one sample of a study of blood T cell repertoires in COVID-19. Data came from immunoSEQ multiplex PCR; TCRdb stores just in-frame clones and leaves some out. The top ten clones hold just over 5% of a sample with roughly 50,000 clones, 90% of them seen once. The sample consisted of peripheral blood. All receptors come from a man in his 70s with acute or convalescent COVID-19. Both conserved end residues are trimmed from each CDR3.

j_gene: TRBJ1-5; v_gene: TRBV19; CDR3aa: ASSIALWAGEGNQPQH
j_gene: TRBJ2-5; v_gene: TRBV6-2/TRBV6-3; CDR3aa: ASNPGGAGAQETQY
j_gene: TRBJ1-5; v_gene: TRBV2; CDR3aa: ASTDSGASNQPQH
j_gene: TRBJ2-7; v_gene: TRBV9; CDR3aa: ASSPSPGVKAYEQY
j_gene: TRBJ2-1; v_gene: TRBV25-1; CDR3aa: ASSEFYRGGSYNEQF
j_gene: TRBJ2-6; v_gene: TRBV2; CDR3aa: ASKFGQGAGANVLT
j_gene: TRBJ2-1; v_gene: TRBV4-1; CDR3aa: ASSQAGSSYNEQF
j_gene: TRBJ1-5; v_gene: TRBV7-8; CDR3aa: ASSYGQSNQPQH
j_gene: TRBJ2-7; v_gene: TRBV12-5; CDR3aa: ASGLIPKGTTSEQY
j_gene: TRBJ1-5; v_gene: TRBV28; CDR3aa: ASSFQGSNQPQH
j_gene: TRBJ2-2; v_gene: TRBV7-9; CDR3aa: ASSLQGQGKGELF
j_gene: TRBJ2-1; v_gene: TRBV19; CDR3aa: ASKGLAGGRDNEQF
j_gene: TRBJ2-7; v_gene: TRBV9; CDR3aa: ASSVASGGDTEQY
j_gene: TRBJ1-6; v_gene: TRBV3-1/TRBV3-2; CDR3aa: ASSQARGPPYNSPLH
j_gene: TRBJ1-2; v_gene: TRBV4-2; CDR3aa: ASSLETGHLNYGYT
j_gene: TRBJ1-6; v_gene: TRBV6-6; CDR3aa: ASSTSQGAQNSPLH
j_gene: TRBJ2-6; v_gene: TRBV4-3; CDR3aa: ASSQESLGYAGANVLT
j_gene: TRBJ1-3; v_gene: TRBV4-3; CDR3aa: ASSQVGVNTIY
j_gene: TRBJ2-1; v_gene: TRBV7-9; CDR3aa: ASSETGEYNEQF
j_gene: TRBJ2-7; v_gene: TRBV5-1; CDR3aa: ASSYYRGNEQY
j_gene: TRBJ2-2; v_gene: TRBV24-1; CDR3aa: ATSDWKEAGELF
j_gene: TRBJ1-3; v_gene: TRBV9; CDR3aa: ASSQGTIGNTIY
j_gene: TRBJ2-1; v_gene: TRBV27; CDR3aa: ASRSGRGPYYEQF
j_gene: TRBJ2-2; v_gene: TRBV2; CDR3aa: ASSADTGELF
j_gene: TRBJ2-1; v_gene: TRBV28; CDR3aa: ASSFSGAYNEQF
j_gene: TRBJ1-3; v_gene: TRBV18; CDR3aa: ATADSSGNTIY